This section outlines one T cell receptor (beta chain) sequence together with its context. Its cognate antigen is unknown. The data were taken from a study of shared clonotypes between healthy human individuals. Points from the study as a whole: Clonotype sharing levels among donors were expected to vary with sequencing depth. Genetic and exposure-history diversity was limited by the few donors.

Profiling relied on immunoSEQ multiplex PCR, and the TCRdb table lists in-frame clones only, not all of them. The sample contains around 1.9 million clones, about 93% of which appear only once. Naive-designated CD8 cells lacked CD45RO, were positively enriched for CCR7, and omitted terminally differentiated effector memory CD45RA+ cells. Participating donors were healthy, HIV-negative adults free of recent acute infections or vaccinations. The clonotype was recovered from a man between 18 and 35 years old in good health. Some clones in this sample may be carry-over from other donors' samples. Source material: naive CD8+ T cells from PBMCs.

CDR3 loop: CASSEWGGGVGEKLFF. The CDR3 DNA follows: TGTGCCAGCAGTGAATGGGGAGGGGGCGTCGGTGAAAAACTGTTTTTT. J is TRBJ1-4 and V is TRBV25-1, with TRBD1 matching over 7 bases. CDR1 MGHDK and CDR2 SYGVNS come from the germline V gene. This CDR3 is built from 16 residues. V trimming: 1 base; J trimming: 7 bases; junction bases outside the gene matches: 9. The complete variable domain, with remaining parts taken from reference TRBV25-1 and TRBJ1-4, reads EADIYQTPRYLVIGTGKKITLECSQTMGHDKMYWYQQDPGMELHLIHYSYGVNSTEKGDLSSESTVSRIRTEHFPLTLESARPSHTSQYLCASSEWGGGVGEKLFFGSGTQLSVL.